The 9 T cell receptor beta chains below were found in one sample sequenced in a study of identifying expanded T cells in peripheral blood. TCRdb keeps only in-frame clones here, not all; method: immunoSEQ multiplex PCR. This table holds 85,000 to 100,000 clones, about nine tenths found once. The sample comprised blood. The source of these receptors is a person between 18 and 70 years old in good health.

Regarding this clone: A junction boundary mismatches the germline segment, possibly from a read error. This chain uses TRBV5-3 with TRBJ2-7; TRBD2 matches at 8 bases. TRBV5-3 is placed among ORFs of uncertain function. CDR3 length: 9 amino acids. CDR3 sequence reads: CARSFGGDF. The CDR3 DNA reads as TGTGCCAGAAGCTTCGGGGGGGACTTC.

This chain's CDR3 is CASSVVVGTGGNTIYF. The CDR3 bases are TGCGCCAGCAGTGTAGTGGTAGGGACAGGGGGCAACACCATATATTTT. The chain couples TRBV10-1 to TRBJ1-3; 12 bases line up with TRBD1. V was pared by 4 bases and J by 7 bases, with 8 bases of the junction left unmatched. The CDR3 spans 16 residues. Germline V CDR1 and CDR2: WNHNN, SYGVQD (reference sequence).

This chain connects TRBV15 to TRBJ2-1; 10 nucleotides match TRBD1. The CDR3 consists of 14 residues. CDR1 LNHNV and CDR2 YYDKDF come from the germline V gene (reference sequence). V dropped 2 bases and J dropped 10; count of bases not matched to a gene: 5. For the CDR3, the DNA is TGTGCCACCAGCAGAATGACAGGGGGCTGGGAGCAGTTCTTC. Its protein product is CATSRMTGGWEQFF.

Turning to this clone: The identical CDR3 is also encoded by other nucleotide sequences in the sample. The chain is built from TRBV5-1 and TRBJ2-5; TRBD2 agrees at 12 bases. The length of the CDR3 is 15 residues. Germline CDR1 is SGHRS and CDR2 is YFSETQ. V trimming: 4 bases; J trimming: 5 bases; junction bases outside the gene matches: 6. CDR3 DNA sequence: TGCGCCAGCAGCCGGGGGACTAGCGGGCGGGAGACCCAGTACTTC. It specifies CASSRGTSGRETQYF.

V and J are TRBV28 and TRBJ1-4; no clear D. V gave up 5 bases and J gave up 3 bases, with 13 bases separating them. This CDR3 has 15 amino acids. From germline, CDR1 is MDHEN and CDR2 SYDVKM. The CDR3 spells CASSENTGPNEKLFF. CDR3 nucleotide sequence: TGTGCCAGCAGTGAAAACACCGGCCCTAATGAAAAACTGTTTTTT.

The J gene is TRBJ1-2, the V gene TRBV6-5; unclear D gene. The CDR3 extends over 13 amino acids. The V and J ends lost 6 bases and 2 bases respectively, with 10 bases between them. CDR1 MNHEY and CDR2 SVGAGI come from the germline V gene. The CDR3 loop reads CASRRSENYGYTF. In nucleotides, the CDR3 is TGTGCCAGCAGGAGAAGCGAAAACTATGGCTACACCTTC.

J is TRBJ2-7 and V is TRBV28; the match to TRBD2 covers 11 bases. This CDR3 contains 14 residues. The germline CDR1 and CDR2 sequences are MDHEN and SYDVKM. With 3 bases clipped from V and 4 bases from J, the junction kept 2 bases outside the gene matches. The CDR3 coding sequence is TGTGCCAGCAGTTTTAGCGGGGGGGAGTACGAGCAGTACTTC. Amino acids: CASSFSGGEYEQYF.

This clone showed up just once. The V and J genes are TRBV4-1 and TRBJ2-7; 8 bases agree with TRBD1. CDR3 length equals 14 residues. Germline V gene data show CDR1 as MGHRA and CDR2 as YSYEKL. Trimming at V came to 4 bases and at J to 4 bases, leaving 6 bases not matched to a gene. The CDR3, as DNA: TGCGCCAGCAGCCGGGGGACAGGCGATTACGAGCAGTACTTC. This gives the protein CASSRGTGDYEQYF.

The CDR3 coding sequence is TGTGCCAGTAATAAGCGATCGGGAGGAAACACCATATATTTT. Encoded protein: CASNKRSGGNTIYF. The J gene is TRBJ1-3, the V gene TRBV19; D is undetermined. The ends were cut back, 7 bases at V and 4 bases at J, with 14 bases in the middle. Per the germline V gene, CDR1 is LNHDA and CDR2 is SQIVND (reference sequence). This CDR3 spans 14 amino acids.